This T cell receptor beta chain was retrieved from a study of T cell repertoires in cytomegalovirus infection (dated by TCRdb to 2018 to 2020). Regarding the complete study: The HLA type of each donor mattered for the analysis, because public TCR beta signatures pointed to carriage of CMV infection along with the matching HLA type. General findings and caveats noted by the study authors: In both this cohort and an independent approximately 400-donor cohort, the cumulative frequency of public TCR beta family members distinguished carriers of CMV infection plus the relevant HLA type. The ex vivo response was dominated by HLA-C-restricted CMV-specific TCR beta clonotypes, which also provided the single most frequent clonotype in two of eight donors.

As concerns this clonotype: The antigen it binds to is not known. One end of the junction varies from germline; a read error may be responsible.

Counted from cysteine to phenylalanine, this CDR3 has 13 amino acids. Kept here is only the CDR3 DNA, which spans 39 bases and is read in frame from base 1. According to the germline V gene (reference sequence), CDR1 reads SGHAT and CDR2 reads FQDESV. The instrument given in TCRdb is Illumina HiSeq 1500. TCRdb reanalyzed the raw reads on its own, using fastp at Q25 for trimming and MiXCR for clone calling, and kept in-frame beta chains. Entries that share a CDR3 protein sequence are merged under the most common genes and DNA. For this sample the table gives around 200,000 distinct CDR3 sequences, of which about 18% were detected only once. The biggest ten clones account for under 30% of the sample.

The sample comprised CD8+ T cells from PBMCs. This sequence uses TRBV11-1 and TRBJ2-7; 10 central nucleotides agree with TRBD2. The origin of this receptor is a human donor in good health (CMV status not recorded). Some clones in this sample may be carry-over from other donors' samples. In nucleotide form, the sequence is TGTGCCAGCAGCTACCTCCCTAGCGGGGGCCACTTCTTC. This encodes CASSYLPSGGHFF.